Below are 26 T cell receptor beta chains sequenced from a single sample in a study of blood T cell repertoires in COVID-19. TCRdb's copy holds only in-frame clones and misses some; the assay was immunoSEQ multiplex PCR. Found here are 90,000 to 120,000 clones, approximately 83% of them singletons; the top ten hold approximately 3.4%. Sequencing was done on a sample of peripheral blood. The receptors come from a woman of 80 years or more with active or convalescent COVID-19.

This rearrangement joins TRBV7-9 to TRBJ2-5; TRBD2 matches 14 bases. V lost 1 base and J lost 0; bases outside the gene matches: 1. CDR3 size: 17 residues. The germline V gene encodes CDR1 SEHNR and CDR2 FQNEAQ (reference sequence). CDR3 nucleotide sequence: TGTGCCAGCAGCTTAGGGACTAGCGGGGGGCACCAAGAGACCCAGTACTTC. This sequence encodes CASSLGTSGGHQETQYF.

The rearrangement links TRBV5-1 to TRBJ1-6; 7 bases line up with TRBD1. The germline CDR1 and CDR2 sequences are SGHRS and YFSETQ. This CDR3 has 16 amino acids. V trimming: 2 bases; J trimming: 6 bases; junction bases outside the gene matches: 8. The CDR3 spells CASSLSGGQSNSPLHF. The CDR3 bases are TGCGCCAGCAGCTTATCAGGGGGACAGTCTAATTCACCCCTCCACTTT.

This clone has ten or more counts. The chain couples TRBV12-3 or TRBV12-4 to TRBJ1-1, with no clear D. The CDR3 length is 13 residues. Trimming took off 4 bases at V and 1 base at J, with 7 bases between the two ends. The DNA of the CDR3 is TGTGCCAGCAGTTCTTCCAGGAACACTGAAGCTTTCTTT. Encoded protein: CASSSSRNTEAFF.

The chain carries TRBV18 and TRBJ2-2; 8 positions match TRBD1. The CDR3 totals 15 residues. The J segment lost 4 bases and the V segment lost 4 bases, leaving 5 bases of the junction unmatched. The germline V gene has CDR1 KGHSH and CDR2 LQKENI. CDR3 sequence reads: CASSQTTGATGELFF. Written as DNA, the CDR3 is TGTGCCAGCTCACAGACGACAGGGGCCACCGGGGAGCTGTTTTTT.

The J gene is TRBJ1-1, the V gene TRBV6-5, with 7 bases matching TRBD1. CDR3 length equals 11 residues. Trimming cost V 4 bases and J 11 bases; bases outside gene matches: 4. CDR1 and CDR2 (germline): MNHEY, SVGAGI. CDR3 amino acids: CASSLTGKAFF. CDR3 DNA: TGTGCCAGCAGTTTGACAGGGAAGGCTTTCTTT.

CDR3 protein: CATSRDGQMYGYTF. The CDR3 DNA reads as TGTGCCACCAGCAGAGATGGACAGATGTATGGCTACACCTTC. The J gene is TRBJ1-2, the V gene TRBV15; possible D gene TRBD1, 6 bases. The V gene lost 0 bases and the J gene lost 5 bases, with 10 bases spanning the gap. The CDR3 spans 14 residues. Germline CDR1 reads LNHNV; CDR2 reads YYDKDF (reference sequence).

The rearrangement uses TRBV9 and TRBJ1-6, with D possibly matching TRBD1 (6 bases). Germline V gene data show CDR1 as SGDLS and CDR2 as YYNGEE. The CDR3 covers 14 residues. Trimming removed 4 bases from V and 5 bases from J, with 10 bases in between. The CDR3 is CASSWRQDNSPLHF. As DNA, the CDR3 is TGTGCCAGCAGCTGGCGACAGGATAATTCACCCCTCCACTTT.

CDR3 sequence reads: CASSYGLPSSGNTIYF. The DNA for the CDR3 is TGTGCCAGCAGTTACGGACTCCCTTCCTCTGGAAACACCATATATTTT. J is TRBJ1-3 and V is TRBV6-2 or TRBV6-3; D is undetermined. The V gene's germline CDR1 is MNHEY and CDR2 SVGEGT. Trimming removed 2 bases from V and 0 bases from J, with 11 bases in between. This CDR3 contains 16 residues.

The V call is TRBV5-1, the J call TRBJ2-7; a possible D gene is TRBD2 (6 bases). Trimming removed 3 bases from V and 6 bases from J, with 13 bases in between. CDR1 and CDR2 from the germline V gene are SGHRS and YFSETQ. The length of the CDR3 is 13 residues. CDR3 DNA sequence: TGCGCCAGCAGCTGGGGAGGAGGGTCCGAGCAGTACTTC. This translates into CASSWGGGSEQYF.

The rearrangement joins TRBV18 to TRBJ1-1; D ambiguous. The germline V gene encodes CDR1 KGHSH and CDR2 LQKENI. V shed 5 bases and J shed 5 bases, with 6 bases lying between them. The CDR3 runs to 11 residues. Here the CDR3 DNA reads TGTGCCAGCTCAGTCGGTACTGAAGCTTTCTTT. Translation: CASSVGTEAFF.

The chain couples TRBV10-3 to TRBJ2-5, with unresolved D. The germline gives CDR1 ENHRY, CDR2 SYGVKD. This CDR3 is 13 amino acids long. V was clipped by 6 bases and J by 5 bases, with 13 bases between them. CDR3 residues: CAISPVAVETQYF. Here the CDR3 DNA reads TGTGCCATCAGCCCCGTAGCCGTGGAGACCCAGTACTTC.

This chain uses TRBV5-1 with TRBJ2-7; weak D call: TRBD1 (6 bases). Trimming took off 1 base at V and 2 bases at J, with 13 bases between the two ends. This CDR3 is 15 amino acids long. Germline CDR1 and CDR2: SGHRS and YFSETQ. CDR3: CASSLLQGSTYEQYF. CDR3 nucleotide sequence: TGCGCCAGCAGCTTGTTACAGGGTAGCACCTACGAGCAGTACTTC.

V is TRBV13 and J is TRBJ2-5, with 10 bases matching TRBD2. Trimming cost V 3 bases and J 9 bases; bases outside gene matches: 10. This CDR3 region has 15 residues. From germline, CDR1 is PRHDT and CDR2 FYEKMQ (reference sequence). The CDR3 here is CASSFLSGGPGAQYF. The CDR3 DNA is TGTGCCAGCAGCTTCCTTAGCGGGGGGCCGGGAGCCCAGTACTTC. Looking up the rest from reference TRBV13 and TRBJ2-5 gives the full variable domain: AAGVIQSPRHLIKEKRETATLKCYPIPRHDTVYWYQQGPGQDPQFLISFYEKMQSDKGSIPDRFSAQQFSDYHSELNMSSLELGDSALYFCASSFLSGGPGAQYFGPGTRLLVL.

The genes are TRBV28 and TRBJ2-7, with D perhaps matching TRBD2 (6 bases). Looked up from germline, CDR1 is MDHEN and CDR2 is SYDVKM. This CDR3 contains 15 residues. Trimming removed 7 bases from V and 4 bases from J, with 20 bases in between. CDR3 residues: CASTSGSAGSYEQYF. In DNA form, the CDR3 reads TGTGCCAGCACCAGCGGGTCTGCGGGTAGTTACGAGCAGTACTTC.

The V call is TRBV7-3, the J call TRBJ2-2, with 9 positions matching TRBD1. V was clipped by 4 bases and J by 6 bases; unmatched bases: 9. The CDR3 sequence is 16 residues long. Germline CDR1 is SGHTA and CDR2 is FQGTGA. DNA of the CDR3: TGTGCCAGCAGCTCCTCGGGGACAGGGAGGGCCGGGGAGCTGTTTTTT. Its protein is CASSSSGTGRAGELFF.

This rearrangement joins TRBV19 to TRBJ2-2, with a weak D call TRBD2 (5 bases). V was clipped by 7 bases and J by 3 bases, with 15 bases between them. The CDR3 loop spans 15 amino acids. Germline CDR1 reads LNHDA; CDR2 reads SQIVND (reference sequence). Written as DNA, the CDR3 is TGTGCCAGTAAGCGGAATTACGGGGACACCGGGGAGCTGTTTTTT. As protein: CASKRNYGDTGELFF.

CDR3 nucleotide sequence: TGCAGCGTCGCCCCTACTAGCGGGGGCACAGATACGCAGTATTTT. This encodes CSVAPTSGGTDTQYF. The chain uses TRBV29-1 and TRBJ2-3; the match to TRBD2 covers 10 bases. V shed 6 bases, J shed 1 base, and the junction held 7 bases outside the gene matches. The CDR3 has 15 amino acids. Germline loops: CDR1 SQVTM, CDR2 ANQGSEA.

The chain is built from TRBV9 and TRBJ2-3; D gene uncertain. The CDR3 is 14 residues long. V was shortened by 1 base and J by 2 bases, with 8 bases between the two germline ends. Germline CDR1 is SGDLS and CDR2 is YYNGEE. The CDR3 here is CASSVLGNTDTQYF. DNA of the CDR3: TGTGCCAGCAGCGTACTAGGAAACACAGATACGCAGTATTTT.

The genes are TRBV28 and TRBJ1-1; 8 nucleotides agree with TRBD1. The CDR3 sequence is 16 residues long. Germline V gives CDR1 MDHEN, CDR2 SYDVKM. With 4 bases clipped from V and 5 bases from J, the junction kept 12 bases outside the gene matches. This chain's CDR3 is CASSSLRGLTGTEAFF. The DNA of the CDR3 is TGTGCCAGCAGTTCACTCAGGGGGCTGACGGGAACTGAAGCTTTCTTT.

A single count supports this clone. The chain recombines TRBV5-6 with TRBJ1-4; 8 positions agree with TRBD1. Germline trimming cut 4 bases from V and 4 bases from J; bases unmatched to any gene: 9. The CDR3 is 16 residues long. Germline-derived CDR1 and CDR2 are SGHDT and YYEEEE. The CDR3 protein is CASSKGTGWINEKLFF. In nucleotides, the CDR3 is TGTGCCAGCAGCAAGGGGACAGGATGGATTAATGAAAAACTGTTTTTT.

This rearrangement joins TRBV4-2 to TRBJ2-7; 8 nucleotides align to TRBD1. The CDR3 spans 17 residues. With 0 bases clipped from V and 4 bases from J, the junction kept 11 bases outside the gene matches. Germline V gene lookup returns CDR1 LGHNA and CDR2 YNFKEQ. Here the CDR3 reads CASSQDQAGQVFYEQYF. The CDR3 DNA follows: TGTGCCAGCAGCCAAGATCAGGCGGGACAGGTCTTTTACGAGCAGTACTTC.

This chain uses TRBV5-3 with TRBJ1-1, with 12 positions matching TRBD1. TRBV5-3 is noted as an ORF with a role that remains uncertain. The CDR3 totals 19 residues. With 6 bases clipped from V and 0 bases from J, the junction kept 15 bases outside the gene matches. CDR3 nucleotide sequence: TGTGCCAGAACCCCAGGCCCCGGGACAGGGGGCCGAATGAACACTGAAGCTTTCTTT. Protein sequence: CARTPGPGTGGRMNTEAFF.

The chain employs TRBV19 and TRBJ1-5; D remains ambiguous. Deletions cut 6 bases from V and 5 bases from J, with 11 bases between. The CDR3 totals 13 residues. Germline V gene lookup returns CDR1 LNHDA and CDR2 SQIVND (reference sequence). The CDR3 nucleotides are TGTGCCAGTAGAAAGGAGGTGGATCAGCCCCAGCATTTT. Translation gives CASRKEVDQPQHF.

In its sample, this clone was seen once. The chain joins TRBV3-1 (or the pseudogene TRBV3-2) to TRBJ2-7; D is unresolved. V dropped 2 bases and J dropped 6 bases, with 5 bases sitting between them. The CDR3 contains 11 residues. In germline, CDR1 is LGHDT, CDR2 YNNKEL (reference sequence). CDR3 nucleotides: TGTGCCAGCAGCCAATCGGGCGAGCAGTACTTC. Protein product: CASSQSGEQYF.

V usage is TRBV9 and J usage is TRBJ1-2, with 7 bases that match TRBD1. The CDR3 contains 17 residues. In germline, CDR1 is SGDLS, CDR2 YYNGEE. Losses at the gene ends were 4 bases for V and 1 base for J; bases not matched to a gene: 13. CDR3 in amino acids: CASSPRDRDSVNYGYTF. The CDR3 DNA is TGTGCCAGCAGCCCCCGGGACCGGGACAGTGTTAACTATGGCTACACCTTC.

In DNA form, the CDR3 reads TGTGCCTGGAAAAACATGAACACTGAAGCTTTCTTT. Translated, it gives CAWKNMNTEAFF. The chain has TRBV30 and TRBJ1-1; the D is unclear. Trimming took 4 bases from V and 0 from J, leaving 6 bases between them. CDR3 length: 12 amino acids. Germline CDR1 reads GTSNPN; CDR2 reads SVGIG (reference sequence).